This entry lists 24 T cell receptor beta chains sequenced from one sample in a study of cytomegalovirus exposure and HLA in healthy donors. Amplification used 60 Vbeta primers and 13 Jbeta primers. The method was immunoSEQ multiplex PCR; TCRdb's version includes in-frame clones alone and lacks a portion of them. The sample yields around 130,000 clones, about 8% seen once. Sequenced sample: PBMCs. Receptors were obtained from a woman aged 35 to 49 in good health and CMV-seropositive.

The chain recombines TRBV28 with TRBJ1-5; possible D gene TRBD1, 6 bases. The germline V gene has CDR1 MDHEN and CDR2 SYDVKM. CDR3 length: 14 amino acids. V gave up 2 bases and J gave up 5 bases, with 10 bases separating them. CDR3 sequence (DNA): TGTGCCAGCAGTTTACTACAGGGTGATCAGCCCCAGCATTTT. Translation: CASSLLQGDQPQHF. Full variable domain (missing parts from reference TRBV28 and TRBJ1-5): DVKVTQSSRYLVKRTGEKVFLECVQDMDHENMFWYRQDPGLGLRLIYFSYDVKMKEKGDIPEGYSVSREKKERFSLILESASTNQTSMYLCASSLLQGDQPQHFGDGTRLSIL.

This clone was detected a few times. The chain combines TRBV7-8 with TRBJ1-2, with D maybe TRBD1 (5 bases). Germline values: CDR1 SGHVS, CDR2 FQNEAQ. The CDR3 has 12 residues. V gave up 3 bases and J gave up 7 bases, with 9 bases separating them. DNA for the CDR3: TGTGCCAGCAGCTTGTCCCAGGGTGGCTACACCTTC. Translated, it gives CASSLSQGGYTF.

V and J are TRBV6-1 and TRBJ2-7, with a tentative D call TRBD1 (6 bases). This CDR3 comprises 15 residues. Germline CDR1 MNHNS, CDR2 SASEGT. Trimming removed 1 base from V and 4 bases from J, with 14 bases in between. The CDR3 DNA reads TGTGCCAGCAGTGAAGAAGGGTACAGGGAATACGAGCAGTACTTC. Translation gives CASSEEGYREYEQYF.

The chain combines TRBV30 with TRBJ2-7; TRBD2 matches 8 bases. V was pared by 3 bases and J by 2 bases, with 0 bases of the junction left unmatched. Germline CDR1 is GTSNPN and CDR2 is SVGIG (reference sequence). The CDR3 sequence is 12 residues long. In DNA form, the CDR3 reads TGTGCCTGGAGCGGGGGGGCCTACGAGCAGTACTTC. Protein sequence: CAWSGGAYEQYF.

This clone was observed a handful of times. The V call is TRBV6-1, the J call TRBJ1-3; D unclear. V lost 3 bases and J 3 bases, leaving 15 bases between the germline ends. This CDR3 comprises 16 residues. CDR1 is MNHNS and CDR2 is SASEGT in the germline V gene. CDR3 amino acids: CASSESPLGSGNTIYF. In DNA form, the CDR3 reads TGTGCCAGCAGTGAGTCCCCGTTGGGGAGTGGAAACACCATATATTTT.

The chain joins TRBV7-3 to TRBJ1-1; D perhaps matches TRBD1 (6 bases). The CDR3 covers 13 residues. Trimming took 0 bases from V and 8 from J, leaving 10 bases between them. Germline CDR1 is SGHTA and CDR2 is FQGTGA. The CDR3 nucleotides read TGTGCCAGCAGCTTAACTCACAGGGAAGAAGCTTTCTTT. It translates to CASSLTHREEAFF.

V usage is TRBV7-9 and J usage is TRBJ1-4; 9 bases are a match to TRBD1. The CDR3 has 17 amino acids. V was clipped by 4 bases and J by 4 bases; unmatched bases: 10. From germline, CDR1 is SEHNR and CDR2 FQNEAQ (reference sequence). This CDR3 reads CASSSPGQGPINEKLFF. CDR3 nucleotide sequence: TGTGCCAGCAGCTCCCCGGGACAGGGACCTATTAATGAAAAACTGTTTTTT.

This clone has more than one count but fewer than ten. The rearrangement links TRBV30 to TRBJ1-1, with a weak D call TRBD1 (6 bases). Trimming left V 5 bases short and J 2 bases short, with 15 bases between. Germline values: CDR1 GTSNPN, CDR2 SVGIG (reference sequence). The CDR3 runs 14 residues. CDR3 protein: CAWGRGQLNTEAFF. The CDR3 DNA reads TGTGCCTGGGGCAGAGGACAGTTAAACACTGAAGCTTTCTTT.

This clone was picked up a small number of times. The rearrangement joins TRBV30 to TRBJ1-2, with D uncertain. The CDR3 length is 11 residues. In germline, CDR1 is GTSNPN, CDR2 SVGIG (reference sequence). Trimming stripped 0 bases from V and 11 bases from J, with 10 bases between. The CDR3 DNA is TGTGCCTGGAGTGTCGGGAGCGGTTACACCTTC. Translating gives CAWSVGSGYTF.

This clone has more than one count but fewer than ten. The V and J genes are TRBV2 and TRBJ2-7; TRBD1 agrees at 7 bases. The CDR3 is 16 amino acids. Germline values: CDR1 SNHLY, CDR2 FYNNEI. Unmatched junction bases numbered 11, after V lost 6 bases and J lost 0 bases. The DNA for the CDR3 is TGTGCCAGCAGCAGACCGGACAGGAGAAGCTCCTACGAGCAGTACTTC. Its translation: CASSRPDRRSSYEQYF.

The genes are TRBV27 and TRBJ2-7; TRBD1 agrees at 7 bases. The CDR3 runs to 15 residues. CDR1 MNHEY and CDR2 SMNVEV come from the germline V gene (reference sequence). V was clipped by 0 bases and J by 2 bases; unmatched bases: 4. This CDR3 reads CASSLSDGTAYEQYF. The CDR3 nucleotides are TGTGCCAGCAGTTTATCGGACGGGACAGCCTACGAGCAGTACTTC.

This clone was counted between two and nine times. Other DNA sequences in the sample encode the same CDR3. V usage is TRBV10-3 and J usage is TRBJ2-7; perhaps TRBD1 as D (5 bases). CDR1 ENHRY and CDR2 SYGVKD come from the germline V gene. The CDR3 has 13 residues. Trimming took 2 bases from V and 1 from J, leaving 6 bases between them. CDR3 nucleotide sequence: TGTGCCATCAGTGAGGCAGGGTCCTACGAGCAGTACTTC. It codes for CAISEAGSYEQYF.

This chain uses TRBV19 with TRBJ1-4, with 8 bases matching TRBD1. Germline V gene data show CDR1 as LNHDA and CDR2 as SQIVND (reference sequence). The CDR3 has 12 residues. CDR3 amino acids: CGAGGPNEKLFF. CDR3 in DNA: TGTGGCGCAGGGGGCCCTAATGAAAAACTGTTTTTT.

A few counts support this clone. The J gene is TRBJ1-4, the V gene TRBV11-2, with 7 bases fitting TRBD1. V lost 6 bases and J lost 0; bases outside the gene matches: 4. The CDR3 runs 15 residues. Per the germline V gene, CDR1 is SGHAT and CDR2 is FQNNGV. CDR3 in amino acids: CASRPGTATNEKLFF. The CDR3 DNA is TGTGCCAGCAGGCCTGGGACAGCAACTAATGAAAAACTGTTTTTT.

This clone turned up a few times. The chain joins TRBV10-3 to TRBJ1-5; 7 nucleotides match TRBD1. Trimming cost V 8 bases and J 6 bases; bases outside gene matches: 10. The CDR3 sequence is 14 residues long. In germline, CDR1 is ENHRY, CDR2 SYGVKD. The CDR3 protein is CAIGGAGGIQPQHF. The DNA for the CDR3 is TGTGCCATCGGTGGCGCAGGGGGAATTCAGCCCCAGCATTTT.

In its sample, this clone was seen a few times. This rearrangement joins TRBV29-1 to TRBJ1-1, with 9 bases fitting TRBD1. CDR3 length: 12 residues. The germline V gene encodes CDR1 SQVTM and CDR2 ANQGSEA. J was trimmed by 11 bases and V by 3 bases; bases with no gene match: 7. The CDR3 region is CSVDGGGTGAFF. The CDR3 DNA sequence: TGCAGCGTTGATGGGGGGGGGACAGGGGCTTTCTTT.

This clone was seen only a few times. The chain joins TRBV6-1 to TRBJ1-6; 7 positions agree with TRBD1. The V gene's germline CDR1 is MNHNS and CDR2 SASEGT. V gave up 7 bases and J gave up 6 bases; unmatched junction bases: 9. This CDR3 is 15 amino acids long. As DNA, the CDR3 is TGTGCCAGCACCCCCGACAGGGTTATTAATTCACCCCTCCACTTT. Translation: CASTPDRVINSPLHF.

This clone was counted only a few times. J is TRBJ1-5 and V is TRBV23-1; D is unresolved. TRBV23-1 is an ORF for which the function is uncertain. Between the trimmed V and J ends, which lost 0 bases and 0 bases, there was a span of 9 bases. CDR3 length: 16 amino acids. CDR3 nucleotide sequence: TGCGCCAGCAGTCAATCGGACTTTTATAGCAATCAGCCCCAGCATTTT. Protein product: CASSQSDFYSNQPQHF.

The chain uses TRBV19 and TRBJ1-1; 7 nucleotides align to TRBD1. This CDR3 region has 14 residues. V lost 5 bases to trimming and J lost 3 bases; unmatched junction nucleotides: 6. In germline, CDR1 is LNHDA, CDR2 SQIVND (reference sequence). For the CDR3, the DNA is TGTGCCAGTAGTGTGGGACAGTACTACACTGAAGCTTTCTTT. Encoded protein: CASSVGQYYTEAFF.

Only a few counts were recorded for this clone. This chain uses TRBV12-5 with TRBJ1-1; TRBD1 agrees at 7 bases. Germline values: CDR1 LGHNT, CDR2 FRNRAP. The CDR3 spans 12 residues. With V trimmed by 6 bases and J by 14 bases, 12 bases remained unmatched. CDR3 sequence reads: CASGRPGQTRFF. The CDR3, as DNA: TGTGCTAGTGGACGGCCGGGACAGACGAGATTCTTT.

The chain has TRBV11-1 and TRBJ2-1; 9 bases align to TRBD1. CDR3 length equals 15 residues. The germline V gene has CDR1 SGHAT and CDR2 FQDESV (reference sequence). Trimming removed 5 bases from V and 3 bases from J; junction bases left unmatched: 5. The CDR3: CASSHRDRVYNEQFF. CDR3 sequence (DNA): TGTGCCAGCAGCCACCGGGACAGGGTCTACAATGAGCAGTTCTTC.

The chain is built from TRBV7-2 and TRBJ2-1, with a tentative D call TRBD1 (5 bases). Trimming pared 1 base from V and 5 bases from J, leaving 12 bases between. Germline CDR1 reads SGHTA; CDR2 reads FQGNSA. The length of the CDR3 is 15 residues. The CDR3 region has the DNA TGTGCCAGCAGCTTAGATGGCAGGGATCACAATGAGCAGTTCTTC. It is translated as CASSLDGRDHNEQFF.

This sequence joins TRBV19 and TRBJ2-5; 14 bases align to TRBD2. Germline V CDR1 and CDR2: LNHDA, SQIVND (reference sequence). V shed 5 bases and J 3 bases; nucleotides not matched to a gene: 5. The CDR3 is 16 residues long. The CDR3 sequence: CASSLAGLAGEETQYF. The CDR3 nucleotides read TGTGCCAGTAGTTTAGCGGGACTAGCGGGGGAAGAGACCCAGTACTTC.

There are many counts of this clone. This rearrangement joins TRBV7-2 to TRBJ1-2; D is undetermined. In germline, CDR1 is SGHTA, CDR2 FQGNSA. This CDR3 is built from 13 residues. Trimming took 3 bases from V and 4 from J, leaving 9 bases between them. CDR3 nucleotides: TGTGCCAGCAGCTTGGAAAGACTCTATGGCTACACCTTC. Translation: CASSLERLYGYTF.